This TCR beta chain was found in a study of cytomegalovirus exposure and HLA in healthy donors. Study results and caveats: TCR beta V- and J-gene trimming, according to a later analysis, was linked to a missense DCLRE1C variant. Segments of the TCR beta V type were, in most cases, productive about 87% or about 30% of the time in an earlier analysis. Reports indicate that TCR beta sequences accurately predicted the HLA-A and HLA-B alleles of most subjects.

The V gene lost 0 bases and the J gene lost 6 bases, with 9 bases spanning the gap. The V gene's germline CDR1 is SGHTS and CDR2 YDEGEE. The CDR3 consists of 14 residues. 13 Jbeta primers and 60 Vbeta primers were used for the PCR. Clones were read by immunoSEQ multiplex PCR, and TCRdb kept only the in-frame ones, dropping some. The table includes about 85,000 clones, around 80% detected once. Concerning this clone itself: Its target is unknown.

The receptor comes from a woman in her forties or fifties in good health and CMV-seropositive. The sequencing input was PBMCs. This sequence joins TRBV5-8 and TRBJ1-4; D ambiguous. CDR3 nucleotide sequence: TGTGCCAGCAGCTTGGCCAGGTTATATGAAAAACTGTTTTTT. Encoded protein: CASSLARLYEKLFF.